One sample yielded the 22 T cell receptor beta chains listed below, sequenced in a study of T cells in Graves' hyperthyroidism and ophthalmopathy (dated by TCRdb to the late 2010s). Library preparation used multiplex PCR. Sequencing took place on an Illumina HiSeq 2000. The TCR beta CDR3 regions were amplified from the RNA transcripts. For the first round of RT-PCR on the TCR CDR3, the HTBI primer set was used together with the Qiagen OneStep RT-PCR kit. The public reads were quality trimmed at Q25 with fastp and then assembled into clones with MiXCR by TCRdb, keeping productive beta chains. Entries that share a CDR3 protein sequence are merged under the most common genes and DNA. The sample profile shows roughly 700,000 distinct CDR3 sequences; roughly 17% of them were found once. Roughly a sixth of the sample rests with the top ten. Sequencing was performed on blood. Receptors originate from a middle-aged man with Graves' hyperthyroidism.

This clonotype appeared many times. The genes are TRBV2 and TRBJ1-5, with a possible D match to TRBD1 (5 bases). This CDR3 has 13 amino acids. V lost 9 bases to trimming and J lost 4 bases, with 13 bases between them. Germline CDR1 SNHLY, CDR2 FYNNEI. The CDR3 DNA reads TGTGCCAGTGGGGCCGGTCTTAATCAGCCCCAGCATTTT. It encodes CASGAGLNQPQHF.

This clonotype was recorded at least ten times. The genes are TRBV18 and TRBJ2-7, with 10 bases that match TRBD2. Per the germline V gene, CDR1 is KGHSH and CDR2 is LQKENI. CDR3 size: 14 residues. The trim removed 5 bases at V and 5 bases at J, leaving 6 bases unmatched. CDR3 DNA: TGTGCCAGCTCAGCTTTAGCGGGAGGACACGAGCAGTACTTC. It translates to CASSALAGGHEQYF.

The CDR3 protein is CSARGGQQEVYEQYF. The CDR3 bases are TGCAGTGCTAGAGGCGGGCAACAGGAGGTATACGAGCAGTACTTC. The chain recombines TRBV20-1 with TRBJ2-7; D assignment may be TRBD1 or TRBD2 (5 bases each). The CDR3 extends over 15 amino acids. Germline V gene lookup returns CDR1 DFQATT and CDR2 SNEGSKA (reference sequence). Trimming took 1 base from V and 4 from J, leaving 17 bases between them.

This clonotype was counted at least ten times. CDR3 in amino acids: CASRKDRTYQETQYF. CDR3 coding DNA: TGTGCCAGCAGGAAAGACAGGACGTACCAAGAGACCCAGTACTTC. The chain combines TRBV2 with TRBJ2-5, with TRBD1 as a possible D gene (6 bases). The germline V gene has CDR1 SNHLY and CDR2 FYNNEI. The CDR3 totals 15 residues. V was trimmed by 6 bases and J by 0 bases, leaving 14 bases between them.

This clonotype occurred many times. V and J are TRBV7-9 and TRBJ2-1, with 10 bases aligning to TRBD2. This CDR3 is 14 amino acids long. Germline-derived CDR1 and CDR2 are SEHNR and FQNEAQ (reference sequence). Trimming removed 3 bases from V and 8 bases from J; junction bases left unmatched: 4. This CDR3 is CASSLVLAGHEQFF. In DNA form, the CDR3 reads TGTGCCAGCAGCTTGGTACTAGCGGGGCATGAGCAGTTCTTC.

A word on this clonotype: A read error is possible here, since a much larger clone lies one base away. The V and J genes are TRBV3-1 and TRBJ2-3; D not resolved. The CDR3 has 14 residues. The germline V gene encodes CDR1 LGHDT and CDR2 YNNKEL (reference sequence). V was cut by 4 bases and J by 3 bases, with 11 bases left in between. CDR3 sequence reads: CASSRSRPTDTQYF. The CDR3 DNA follows: TGTGCCAGCAGCCGCTCCCGCCCGACAGATACGCAGTATTTT.

This clonotype was seen ten or more times. The chain is built from TRBV2 and TRBJ2-2, with a possible D match to TRBD1 (6 bases). The CDR3 has 15 residues. V dropped 1 base and J dropped 2 bases, with 8 bases sitting between them. Germline V gene data show CDR1 as SNHLY and CDR2 as FYNNEI. CDR3 amino acids: CASSEGTENTGELFF. The CDR3 DNA follows: TGTGCCAGCAGTGAAGGGACAGAAAACACCGGGGAGCTGTTTTTT.

V is TRBV7-9 and J is TRBJ1-4; D is undetermined. Germline values: CDR1 SEHNR, CDR2 FQNEAQ (reference sequence). The CDR3 consists of 15 residues. V lost 0 bases and J 0 bases, leaving 5 bases between the germline ends. DNA of the CDR3: TGTGCCAGCAGCTTAGCAACAGCAACTAATGAAAAACTGTTTTTT. Translated: CASSLATATNEKLFF.

V usage is TRBV19 and J usage is TRBJ2-7; possible D gene TRBD1, 6 bases. V lost 6 bases and J lost 1, with 19 bases in between. The CDR3 spans 16 residues. The germline gives CDR1 LNHDA, CDR2 SQIVND (reference sequence). The CDR3 region is CASRETGGVKSYEQYF. In nucleotides, the CDR3 is TGTGCCAGTAGGGAGACAGGAGGAGTAAAGTCCTACGAGCAGTACTTC.

The chain links TRBV10-2 to TRBJ2-7, with D tentatively TRBD2 (6 bases). CDR3 length: 15 amino acids. V lost 0 bases and J 1 base, leaving 10 bases between the germline ends. Germline V CDR1 and CDR2: WSHSY, SAAADI. In DNA, the CDR3 is TGCGCCAGCAGTGAGTCTTGGCGGGGTTCCTACGAGCAGTACTTC. It specifies CASSESWRGSYEQYF.

This clonotype was picked up many times. V is TRBV2 and J is TRBJ2-1; 11 positions match TRBD2. From germline, CDR1 is SNHLY and CDR2 FYNNEI. The CDR3 length is 15 residues. The ends lost 6 bases at V and 7 bases at J; junction bases unmatched: 8. The CDR3 spells CASSLTSGIRNEQFF. CDR3 in DNA: TGTGCCAGCAGCCTGACTAGCGGGATAAGAAATGAGCAGTTCTTC. Complete variable domain (other parts from reference TRBV2 and TRBJ2-1): EPEVTQTPSHQVTQMGQEVILRCVPISNHLYFYWYRQILGQKVEFLVSFYNNEISEKSEIFDDQFSVERPDGSNFTLKIRSTKLEDSAMYFCASSLTSGIRNEQFFGPGTRLTVL.

The gene calls are TRBV6-2 or TRBV6-3 and TRBJ2-7; D is tentatively TRBD1 or TRBD2 (5 bases each). The CDR3 length is 13 residues. Germline V CDR1 and CDR2: MNHEY, SVGEGT. The CDR3 DNA reads TGTGTGGGCCGGGACGTTCTCTCCTACGAGCAGTACTTC. Protein sequence: CVGRDVLSYEQYF.

This clonotype was counted a few times. The chain uses TRBV20-1 and TRBJ2-2; 8 positions match TRBD1. The CDR3 is 14 residues long. The V gene end was trimmed by 5 bases and the J gene end by 1 base; junction bases not matched to a gene: 3. Germline V gene data show CDR1 as DFQATT and CDR2 as SNEGSKA (reference sequence). CDR3 in DNA: TGCAGTGCTCCAGACAGGGGGAACACCGGGGAGCTGTTTTTT. Translation gives CSAPDRGNTGELFF.

The rearrangement links TRBV6-1 to TRBJ2-1; D is unresolved. The germline V gene encodes CDR1 MNHNS and CDR2 SASEGT. V gave up 6 bases and J gave up 8 bases, with 17 bases separating them. The CDR3 contains 14 residues. CDR3 sequence: CASSKGSIRYEQFF. The CDR3 DNA sequence: TGTGCCAGCAGCAAGGGATCGATTAGGTATGAGCAGTTCTTC.

The rearrangement links TRBV11-1 to TRBJ2-3; TRBD2 might be the D (5 bases). This CDR3 has 16 amino acids. Per the germline V gene, CDR1 is SGHAT and CDR2 is FQDESV (reference sequence). Trimming pared 5 bases from V and 5 bases from J, leaving 20 bases between. CDR3 sequence reads: CASSPYGGTRGDTQYF. CDR3 sequence (DNA): TGTGCCAGCAGCCCATACGGCGGAACTAGAGGAGATACGCAGTATTTT.

This clonotype was observed at least ten times. The gene calls are TRBV28 and TRBJ1-2; 7 bases line up with TRBD1. J lost 4 bases, V lost 5 bases, and 7 bases had no gene match. Germline loops: CDR1 MDHEN, CDR2 SYDVKM. CDR3 length: 14 residues. The CDR3, as DNA: TGTGCCAGCAGTACCCAGGGGGAACCCTATGGCTACACCTTC. It specifies CASSTQGEPYGYTF.

This clonotype came up many times. This chain joins TRBV12-3 or TRBV12-4 and TRBJ2-7; 9 nucleotides align to TRBD2. This CDR3 has 14 residues. The V segment lost 2 bases and the J segment 7 bases; nucleotides outside the gene matches: 6. The CDR3 nucleotides are TGTGCCAGCAGTTTACTAGCGGGAAATGGTGAGCAGTACTTC. It yields the protein CASSLLAGNGEQYF.

This clonotype was seen repeatedly, ten times or more. This chain links TRBV7-2 with TRBJ1-2; D ambiguous. V was shortened by 0 bases and J by 3 bases, with 8 bases between the two germline ends. CDR3 length: 14 residues. Germline loops: CDR1 SGHTA, CDR2 FQGNSA. Here the CDR3 reads CASSLAGNDYGYTF. The CDR3 coding sequence is TGTGCCAGCAGCTTAGCCGGCAACGACTATGGCTACACCTTC. The whole variable domain, remainder taken from reference TRBV7-2 and TRBJ1-2, is GAGVSQSPSNKVTEKGKDVELRCDPISGHTALYWYRQSLGQGLEFLIYFQGNSAPDKSGLPSDRFSAERTGGSVSTLTIQRTQQEDSAVYLCASSLAGNDYGYTFGSGTRLTVV.

This clonotype was recorded at least ten times. This sequence joins TRBV28 and TRBJ2-7, with D uncertain. The CDR3 spans 13 residues. Germline CDR1 MDHEN, CDR2 SYDVKM. V lost 2 bases, J lost 4 bases, and 9 bases lay in between. DNA of the CDR3: TGTGCCAGCAGTTTAGCAAGAAAATACGAGCAGTACTTC. Translating gives CASSLARKYEQYF.

V gene TRBV18 combines with J gene TRBJ1-5; D perhaps matches TRBD1 (5 bases). The V gene's germline CDR1 is KGHSH and CDR2 LQKENI. The V end lost 6 bases, the J end lost 14 bases, and 17 bases lay between the germline ends. The CDR3 is made up of 12 amino acids. The CDR3 DNA follows: TGTGCCAGCTCCTCGGACGGGGCTCGGAAGCATTTT. Its protein product is CASSSDGARKHF.

The chain links TRBV6-1 to TRBJ1-6, with unresolved D. V gave up 2 bases and J gave up 9 bases, with 14 bases separating them. Germline CDR1 and CDR2: MNHNS and SASEGT. This CDR3 is 15 amino acids long. The CDR3 reads CASSEWDGGSSPLHF. CDR3 DNA sequence: TGTGCCAGCAGTGAATGGGATGGTGGAAGTTCACCCCTCCACTTT.

Ten or more counts support this clonotype. The chain joins TRBV7-8 to TRBJ2-1; D perhaps matches TRBD2 (5 bases). The CDR3 spans 13 residues. Germline lookup yields CDR1 SGHVS and CDR2 FQNEAQ. Trimming left V 7 bases short and J 6 bases short, with 13 bases between. Here the CDR3 DNA reads TGTGCCAGCATCGACGTACTAGGCAATGAGCAGTTCTTC. It is translated as CASIDVLGNEQFF.